The T cell receptor (beta chain) described here comes from a study of control samples from healthy donors and cancer patients. CDR1 LNHDA and CDR2 SQIVND come from the germline V gene (reference sequence). This CDR3 spans 12 amino acids. Trimming pared 6 bases from V and 5 bases from J, leaving 7 bases between. Libraries were prepared by immunoSEQ multiplex PCR; TCRdb keeps only in-frame clonotypes and omits some of them. The table includes over 100,000 clones, about 89% detected once. The genes are TRBV19 and TRBJ2-2, with a weak D call TRBD2 (5 bases). The clonotype was recovered from a woman aged 45-59 years in good health. Specimen: blood. The CDR3 coding sequence is TGTGCCAGTAGGCGCGGGACCGGGGAGCTGTTTTTT. It is translated as CASRRGTGELFF. The variable domain in full, completed from reference TRBV19 and TRBJ2-2, reads DGGITQSPKYLFRKEGQNVTLSCEQNLNHDAMYWYRQDPGQGLRLIYYSQIVNDFQKGDIAEGYSVSREKKESFPLTVTSAQKNPTAFYLCASRRGTGELFFGEGSRLTVL.